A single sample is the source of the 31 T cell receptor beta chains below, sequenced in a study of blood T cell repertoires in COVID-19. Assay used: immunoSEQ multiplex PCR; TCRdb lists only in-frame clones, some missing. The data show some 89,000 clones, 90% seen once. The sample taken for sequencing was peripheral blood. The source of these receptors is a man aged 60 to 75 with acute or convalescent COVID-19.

CDR3 amino acids: CASRSPGEDTEAFF. In DNA form, the CDR3 reads TGTGCCAGCAGATCGCCCGGGGAGGACACTGAAGCTTTCTTT. J is TRBJ1-1 and V is TRBV6-5; D is unresolved. V lost 6 bases, J lost 3 bases, and 14 bases lay in between. Germline values: CDR1 MNHEY, CDR2 SVGAGI. The CDR3 runs 14 residues.

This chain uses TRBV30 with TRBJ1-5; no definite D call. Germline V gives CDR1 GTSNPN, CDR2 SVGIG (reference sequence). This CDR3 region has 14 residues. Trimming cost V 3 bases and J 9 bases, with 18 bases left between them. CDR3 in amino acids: CAWSTAVGNRPQHF. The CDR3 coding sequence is TGTGCCTGGAGCACAGCGGTGGGGAACCGGCCCCAGCATTTT.

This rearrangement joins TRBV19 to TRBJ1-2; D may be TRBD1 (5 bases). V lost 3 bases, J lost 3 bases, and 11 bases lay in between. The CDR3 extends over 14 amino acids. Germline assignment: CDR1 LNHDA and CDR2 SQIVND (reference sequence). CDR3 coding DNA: TGTGCCAGTAGTATTGAAGGGGATCACTATGGCTACACCTTC. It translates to CASSIEGDHYGYTF.

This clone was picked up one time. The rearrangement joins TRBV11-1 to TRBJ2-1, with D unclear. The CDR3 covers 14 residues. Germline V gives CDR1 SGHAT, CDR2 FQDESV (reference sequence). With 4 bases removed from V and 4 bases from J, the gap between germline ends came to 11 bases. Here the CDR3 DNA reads TGTGCCAGCAGCTCCGACTGGATGTACAATGAGCAGTTCTTC. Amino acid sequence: CASSSDWMYNEQFF.

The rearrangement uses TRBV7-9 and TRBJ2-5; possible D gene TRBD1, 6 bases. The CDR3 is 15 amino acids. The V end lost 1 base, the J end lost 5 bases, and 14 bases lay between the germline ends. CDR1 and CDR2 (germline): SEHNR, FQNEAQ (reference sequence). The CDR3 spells CASSLVTGFGETQYF. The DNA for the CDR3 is TGTGCCAGCAGCTTAGTAACAGGGTTTGGGGAGACCCAGTACTTC.

The CDR3 sequence: CASSYSLREADGYTF. The CDR3 bases are TGTGCCAGCAGTTACTCCCTACGGGAGGCGGATGGCTACACCTTC. This rearrangement joins TRBV6-5 to TRBJ1-2; D uncertain. Per germline, CDR1 MNHEY and CDR2 SVGAGI. Trimming removed 0 bases from V and 6 bases from J, with 14 bases in between. The CDR3 is 15 residues long.

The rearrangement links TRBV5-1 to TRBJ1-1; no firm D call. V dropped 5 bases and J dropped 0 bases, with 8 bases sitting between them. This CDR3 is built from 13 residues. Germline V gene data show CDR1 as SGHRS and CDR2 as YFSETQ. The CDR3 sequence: CASRIDLNTEAFF. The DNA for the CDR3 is TGCGCCAGCAGAATAGACTTGAACACTGAAGCTTTCTTT.

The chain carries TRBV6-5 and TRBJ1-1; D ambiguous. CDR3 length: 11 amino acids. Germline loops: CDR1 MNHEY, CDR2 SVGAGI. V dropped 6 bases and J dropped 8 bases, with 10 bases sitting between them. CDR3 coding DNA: TGTGCCAGCAGCCTCTGGGAGGAAGCTTTCTTT. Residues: CASSLWEEAFF.

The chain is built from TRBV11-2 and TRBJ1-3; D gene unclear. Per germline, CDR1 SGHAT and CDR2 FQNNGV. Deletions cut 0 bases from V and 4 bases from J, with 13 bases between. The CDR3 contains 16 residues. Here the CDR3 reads CASSLEISGRGNTIYF. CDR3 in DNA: TGTGCCAGCAGCTTAGAAATCTCGGGGAGGGGAAACACCATATATTTT.

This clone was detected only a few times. CDR3 DNA: TGTGCCAGCAGCTTAGCCGGAACAGGGATGAGACAGCCCCAGCATTTT. It encodes CASSLAGTGMRQPQHF. J is TRBJ1-5 and V is TRBV7-2; possible D gene TRBD1, 6 bases. This CDR3 spans 16 amino acids. The V and J ends lost 0 bases and 7 bases respectively, with 16 bases between them. Germline-derived CDR1 and CDR2 are SGHTA and FQGNSA.

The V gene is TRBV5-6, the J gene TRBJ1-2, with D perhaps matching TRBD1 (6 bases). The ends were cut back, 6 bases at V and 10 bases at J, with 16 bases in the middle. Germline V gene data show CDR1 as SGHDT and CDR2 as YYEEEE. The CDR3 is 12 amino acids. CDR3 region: CASISQGGDYTF. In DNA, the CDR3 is TGTGCCAGCATCTCCCAAGGGGGTGACTACACCTTC.

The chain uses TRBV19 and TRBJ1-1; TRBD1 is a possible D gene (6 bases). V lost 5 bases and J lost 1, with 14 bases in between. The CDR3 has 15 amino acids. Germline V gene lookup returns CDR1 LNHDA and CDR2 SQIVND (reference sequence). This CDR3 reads CASSLPGHPNTEAFF. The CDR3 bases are TGTGCCAGTAGTCTCCCGGGACACCCGAACACTGAAGCTTTCTTT.

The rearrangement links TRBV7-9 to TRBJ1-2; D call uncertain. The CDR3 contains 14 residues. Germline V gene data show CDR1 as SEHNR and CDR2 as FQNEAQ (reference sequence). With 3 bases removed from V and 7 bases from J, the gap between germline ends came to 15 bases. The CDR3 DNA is TGTGCCAGCAGCTTTGAACAGTTTCTCTTTGGCTACACCTTC. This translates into CASSFEQFLFGYTF.

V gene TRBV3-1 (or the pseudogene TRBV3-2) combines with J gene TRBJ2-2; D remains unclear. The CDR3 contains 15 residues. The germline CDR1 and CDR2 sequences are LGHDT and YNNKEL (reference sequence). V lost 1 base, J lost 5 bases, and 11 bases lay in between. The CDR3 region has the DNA TGTGCCAGCAGCCAAGGGGTAACCGGGACCGGGGAGCTGTTTTTT. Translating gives CASSQGVTGTGELFF.

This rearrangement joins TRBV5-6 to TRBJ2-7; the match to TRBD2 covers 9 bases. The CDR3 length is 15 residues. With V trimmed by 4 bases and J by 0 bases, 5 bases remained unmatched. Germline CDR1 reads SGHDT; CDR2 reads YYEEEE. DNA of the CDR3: TGTGCCAGCAGCGCGACTAGCGGTAGCTCCTACGAGCAGTACGTC. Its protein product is CASSATSGSSYEQYV.

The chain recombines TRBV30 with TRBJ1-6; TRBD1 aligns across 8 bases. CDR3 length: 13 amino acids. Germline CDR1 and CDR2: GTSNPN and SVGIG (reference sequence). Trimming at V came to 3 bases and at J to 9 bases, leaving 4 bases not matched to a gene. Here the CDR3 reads CAWSLGQGSPLHF. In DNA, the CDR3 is TGTGCCTGGAGCCTTGGACAGGGTTCACCCCTCCACTTT.

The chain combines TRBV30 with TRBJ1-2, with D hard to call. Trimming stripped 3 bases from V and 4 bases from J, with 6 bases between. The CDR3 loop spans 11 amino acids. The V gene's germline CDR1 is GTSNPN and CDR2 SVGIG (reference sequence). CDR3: CAWRGSYGYTF. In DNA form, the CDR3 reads TGTGCCTGGAGGGGCAGCTATGGCTACACCTTC.

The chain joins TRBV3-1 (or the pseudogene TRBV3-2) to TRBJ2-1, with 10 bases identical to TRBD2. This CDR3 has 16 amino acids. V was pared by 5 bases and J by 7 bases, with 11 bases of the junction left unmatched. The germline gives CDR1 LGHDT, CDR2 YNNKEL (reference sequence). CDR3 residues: CASSTRSGGAGNEQFF. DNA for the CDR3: TGTGCCAGCAGCACCAGAAGCGGGGGGGCTGGGAATGAGCAGTTCTTC.

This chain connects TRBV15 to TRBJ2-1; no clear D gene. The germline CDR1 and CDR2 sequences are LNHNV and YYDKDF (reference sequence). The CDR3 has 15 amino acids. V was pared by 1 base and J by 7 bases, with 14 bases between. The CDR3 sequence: CATSRGTANSNEQFF. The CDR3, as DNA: TGTGCCACCAGCAGAGGTACAGCCAATTCAAATGAGCAGTTCTTC.

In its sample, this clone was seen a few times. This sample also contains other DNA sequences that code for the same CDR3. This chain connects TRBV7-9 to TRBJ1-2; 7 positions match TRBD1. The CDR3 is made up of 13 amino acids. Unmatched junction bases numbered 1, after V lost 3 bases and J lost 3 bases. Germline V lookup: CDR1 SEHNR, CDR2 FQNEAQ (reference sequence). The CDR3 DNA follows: TGTGCCAGCAGCTTGGGACAGTACTATGGCTACACCTTC. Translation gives CASSLGQYYGYTF.

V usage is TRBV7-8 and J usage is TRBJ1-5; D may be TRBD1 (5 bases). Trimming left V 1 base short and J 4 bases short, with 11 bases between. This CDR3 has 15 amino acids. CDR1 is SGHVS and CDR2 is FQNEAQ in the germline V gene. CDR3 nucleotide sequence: TGTGCCAGCAGCTTAGTAAGGGGCCCGAATCAGCCCCAGCATTTT. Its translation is CASSLVRGPNQPQHF.

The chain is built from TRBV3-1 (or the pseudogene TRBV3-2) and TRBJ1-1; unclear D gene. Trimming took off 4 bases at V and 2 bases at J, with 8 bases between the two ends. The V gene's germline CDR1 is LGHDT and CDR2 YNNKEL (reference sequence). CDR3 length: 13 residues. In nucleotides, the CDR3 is TGTGCCAGCAGCCTTACATATAACACTGAAGCTTTCTTT. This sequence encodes CASSLTYNTEAFF.

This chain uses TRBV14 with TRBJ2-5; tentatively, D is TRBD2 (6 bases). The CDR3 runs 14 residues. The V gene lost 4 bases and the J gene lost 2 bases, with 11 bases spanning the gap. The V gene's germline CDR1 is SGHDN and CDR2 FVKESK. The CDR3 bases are TGTGCCAGCAGCCCGCTGGGGAGGCAAGAGACCCAGTACTTC. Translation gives CASSPLGRQETQYF.

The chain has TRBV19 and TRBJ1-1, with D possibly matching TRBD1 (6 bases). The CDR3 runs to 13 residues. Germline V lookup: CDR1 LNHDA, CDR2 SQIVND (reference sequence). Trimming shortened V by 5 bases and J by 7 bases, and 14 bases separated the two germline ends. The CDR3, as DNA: TGTGCCAGTAGTTTAGTACAGGGCGGTGAAGCTTTCTTT. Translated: CASSLVQGGEAFF.

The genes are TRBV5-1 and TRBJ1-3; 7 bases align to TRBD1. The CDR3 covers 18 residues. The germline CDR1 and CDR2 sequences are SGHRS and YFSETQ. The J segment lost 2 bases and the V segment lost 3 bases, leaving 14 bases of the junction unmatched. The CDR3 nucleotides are TGCGCCAGCAGCTCGATGTCCCCGGGACAGTCTACTGGAAACACCATATATTTT. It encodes CASSSMSPGQSTGNTIYF. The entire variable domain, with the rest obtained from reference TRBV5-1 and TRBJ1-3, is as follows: KAGVTQTPRYLIKTRGQQVTLSCSPISGHRSVSWYQQTPGQGLQFLFEYFSETQRNKGNFPGRFSGRQFSNSRSEMNVSTLELGDSALYLCASSSMSPGQSTGNTIYFGEGSWLTVV.

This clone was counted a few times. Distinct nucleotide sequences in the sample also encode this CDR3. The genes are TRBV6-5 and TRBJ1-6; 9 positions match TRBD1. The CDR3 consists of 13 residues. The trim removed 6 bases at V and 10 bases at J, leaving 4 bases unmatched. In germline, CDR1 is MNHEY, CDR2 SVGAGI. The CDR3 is CASRPGQGSPLHF. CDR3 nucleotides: TGTGCCAGCAGACCGGGACAGGGCTCACCCCTCCACTTT.

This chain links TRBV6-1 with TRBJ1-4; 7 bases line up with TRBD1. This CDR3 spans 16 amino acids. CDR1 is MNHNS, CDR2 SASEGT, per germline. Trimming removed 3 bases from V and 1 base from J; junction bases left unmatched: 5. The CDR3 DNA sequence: TGTGCCAGCAGTGAGAGAGGGGGCGGAACTAATGAAAAACTGTTTTTT. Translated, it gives CASSERGGGTNEKLFF.

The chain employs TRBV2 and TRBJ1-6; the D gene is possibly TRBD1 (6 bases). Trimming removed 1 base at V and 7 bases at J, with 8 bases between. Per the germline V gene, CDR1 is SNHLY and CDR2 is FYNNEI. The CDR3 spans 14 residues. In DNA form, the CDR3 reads TGTGCCAGCAGTGAAGGGCAGGGGAATTCACCCCTCCACTTT. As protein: CASSEGQGNSPLHF.

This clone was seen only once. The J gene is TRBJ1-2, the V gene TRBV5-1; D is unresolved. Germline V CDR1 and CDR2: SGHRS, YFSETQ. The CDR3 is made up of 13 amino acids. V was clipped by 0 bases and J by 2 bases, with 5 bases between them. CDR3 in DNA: TGCGCCAGCAGCTTGGAATTAAACTATGGCTACACCTTC. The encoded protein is CASSLELNYGYTF.

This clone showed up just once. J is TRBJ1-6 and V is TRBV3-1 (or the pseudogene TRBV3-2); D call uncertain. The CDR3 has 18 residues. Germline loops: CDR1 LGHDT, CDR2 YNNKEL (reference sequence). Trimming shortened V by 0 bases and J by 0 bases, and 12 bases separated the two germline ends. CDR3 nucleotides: TGTGCCAGCAGCCAAGAGCTGGACTTGAGCTCCTATAATTCACCCCTCCACTTT. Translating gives CASSQELDLSSYNSPLHF.

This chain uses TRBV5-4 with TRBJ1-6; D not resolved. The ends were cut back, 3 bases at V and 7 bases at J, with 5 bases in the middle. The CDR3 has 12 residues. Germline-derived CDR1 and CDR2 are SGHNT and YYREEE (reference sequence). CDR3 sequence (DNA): TGTGCCAGCAGCTCACAGAATTCACCCCTCCACTTT. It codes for CASSSQNSPLHF.